A selection of T cell receptor beta chains follows, all from one sample in a study of blood T cells in healthy people across ages. Each CDR3 protein gets one entry after TCRdb re-called the 5' RACE reads with MiXCR. In the table there are about 1.7 million distinct CDR3 sequences, over 25% of which are singletons. The source material was blood. Receptor source: a woman in her thirties in good health. The CDR3 runs from the conserved cysteine through the conserved F or W. Each record gives: D gene, V gene, clone size, J gene, CDR3 protein, CDR3 DNA. A D gene is named only where the DNA matches it firmly. Some rows have no size entry. The others give once, few or many, or a class for an expanded clone.

-	TRBV3-1	-	TRBJ2-7	CASSAQVSTDEQYF	TGTGCCAGCAGCGCCCAGGTGTCCACGGACGAGCAGTACTTC
TRBD2	TRBV18	-	TRBJ2-2	CASSPLAGMNTGELFF	TGTGCCAGCTCACCACTAGCGGGGATGAACACCGGGGAGCTGTTTTTT
-	TRBV14	-	TRBJ2-1	CASSQGWGGTGSYNEQFF	TGTGCCAGCAGCCAAGGCTGGGGAGGGACAGGCTCCTACAATGAGCAGTTCTTC
TRBD2	TRBV7-2	-	TRBJ2-2	CASSSRTSGYTGELFF	TGTGCCAGCAGCAGCAGGACTAGCGGGTATACCGGGGAGCTGTTTTTT
-	TRBV20-1	many	TRBJ2-1	CSARDRGGALNEQFF	TGCAGTGCTAGAGATAGGGGGGGCGCCCTTAATGAGCAGTTCTTC
TRBD2	TRBV2	few	TRBJ2-1	CASRVRAGSGNEQFF	TGTGCCAGCAGGGTGAGAGCGGGAAGTGGCAATGAGCAGTTCTTC
-	TRBV4-1	-	TRBJ1-2	CASSLTPGLDGHTF	TGCGCCAGCAGCCTTACACCGGGACTTGATGGCCACACCTTC
TRBD2	TRBV11-2	few	TRBJ2-5	CASSSTSGREGETQYF	TGTGCCAGCAGCTCAACTAGCGGGAGGGAGGGAGAGACCCAGTACTTC
-	TRBV20-1	-	TRBJ2-5	CGAGSPGQETQYF	TGCGGTGCTGGTTCACCGGGGCAAGAGACCCAGTACTTC
TRBD2	TRBV20-1	-	TRBJ2-1	CSAPDRLAAYNEQFF	TGCAGTGCCCCTGACCGGCTAGCGGCGTACAATGAGCAGTTCTTC
TRBD1	TRBV20-1	few	TRBJ1-3	CSAGQAISSGNTIYF	TGCAGTGCTGGACAGGCCATTTCCTCTGGAAACACCATATATTTT
-	TRBV12-3/TRBV12-4	few	TRBJ2-6	CASSARNVLTF	TGTGCCAGCAGTGCTAGAAACGTCCTGACTTTC
-	TRBV12-3/TRBV12-4	many	TRBJ2-4	CASTPFAKNIQYF	TGTGCCAGCACCCCGTTTGCCAAAAACATTCAGTACTTC
-	TRBV7-2	many	TRBJ2-1	CASSQQRGGLNEQFF	TGTGCCAGCAGCCAACAGAGGGGGGGCCTAAATGAGCAGTTCTTC
-	TRBV7-2	-	TRBJ1-1	CASRAGAADTEAFF	TGTGCCAGCAGGGCGGGGGCGGCCGACACTGAAGCTTTCTTT
-	TRBV29-1	-	TRBJ2-3	CSVATSSGTDTQYF	TGCAGCGTTGCTACTAGTTCGGGCACGGATACGCAGTATTTT
TRBD1	TRBV3-1	-	TRBJ2-1	CASTAFRDSPNEQFF	TGTGCCAGCACAGCATTCCGGGACAGCCCCAATGAGCAGTTCTTC
TRBD2	TRBV7-6	many	TRBJ2-7	CASSLVQSGGTYEQYF	TGTGCCAGCAGCTTAGTTCAATCGGGAGGGACCTACGAGCAGTACTTC
TRBD1	TRBV6-1	few	TRBJ2-5	CASMTSGQGYETQYF	TGTGCCAGTATGACATCGGGACAGGGGTACGAGACCCAGTACTTC
-	TRBV28	few	TRBJ2-1	CASSFRDNYNEQFF	TGTGCCAGCAGCTTCCGGGACAACTACAATGAGCAGTTCTTC
TRBD2	TRBV20-1	-	TRBJ2-1	CSAYSGGGFNEQFF	TGCAGTGCTTATAGCGGGGGGGGCTTCAATGAGCAGTTCTTC
TRBD2	TRBV7-8	many	TRBJ2-1	CASSQTSGSWDEQFF	TGTGCCAGCAGCCAAACTAGCGGGAGTTGGGATGAGCAGTTCTTC
TRBD2	TRBV7-2	many	TRBJ2-1	CASSQTGTSGRAHEQFF	TGTGCCAGCAGCCAAACCGGGACTAGCGGGAGGGCACATGAGCAGTTCTTC
-	TRBV4-1	-	TRBJ2-1	CASSPAPGAFSEQFF	TGCGCCAGCAGCCCTGCTCCGGGGGCGTTCTCCGAGCAGTTCTTC
TRBD1	TRBV5-1	-	TRBJ2-3	CASRADRVLSDTQYF	TGCGCCAGCAGGGCCGACAGGGTTTTATCAGATACGCAGTATTTT
-	TRBV27	-	TRBJ2-1	CASSIRQAYEQFF	TGTGCCAGCAGTATAAGACAGGCCTACGAGCAGTTCTTC
-	TRBV27	-	TRBJ2-5	CASSPELEGRGETQYF	TGTGCCAGCAGCCCTGAATTGGAGGGAAGAGGGGAGACCCAGTACTTC
-	TRBV24-1	many	TRBJ2-3	CATSAEITDTQYF	TGTGCCACCAGTGCGGAAATCACAGATACGCAGTATTTT
TRBD1	TRBV6-6	many	TRBJ2-6	CAIGRGSVSGANVLTF	TGTGCCATCGGCAGGGGGAGTGTCTCTGGGGCCAACGTCCTGACTTTC
TRBD2	TRBV7-2	many	TRBJ2-1	CASSLMAGGRNEQFF	TGTGCCAGCAGCTTAATGGCGGGAGGTAGGAATGAGCAGTTCTTC
TRBD1	TRBV18	-	TRBJ1-2	CASSPREGQVTGYTF	TGTGCCAGCTCACCGAGAGAAGGACAGGTTACGGGCTACACCTTC
-	TRBV13	few	TRBJ2-1	CASSSRTFNEQFF	TGTGCCAGCAGCTCGCGGACTTTTAATGAGCAGTTCTTC
TRBD1	TRBV3-1	-	TRBJ1-2	CASSQGFGTGADSYGYTF	TGTGCCAGCAGCCAAGGATTCGGGACAGGGGCCGACTCCTATGGCTACACCTTC
TRBD2	TRBV12-3/TRBV12-4	-	TRBJ2-2	CASSSIRLAAGELFF	TGTGCCAGCAGTTCCATCAGACTAGCAGCGGGGGAGCTGTTTTTT
-	TRBV4-3	-	TRBJ2-7	CASSQTGPFEEQYF	TGCGCCAGCAGCCAAACCGGACCGTTCGAAGAGCAGTACTTC
-	TRBV12-3/TRBV12-4	few	TRBJ1-4	CASSLWVGANFEKLFF	TGTGCCAGCAGTTTGTGGGTGGGGGCAAATTTTGAAAAACTGTTTTTT
-	TRBV5-1	many	TRBJ2-6	CASREGAGTGANVLTF	TGCGCCAGCAGGGAGGGGGCAGGAACTGGGGCCAACGTCCTGACTTTC
TRBD1	TRBV5-1	few	TRBJ1-5	CASSPGTGIGNQPQHF	TGCGCCAGCAGCCCCGGGACAGGAATTGGCAATCAGCCCCAGCATTTT
-	TRBV7-2	few	TRBJ2-5	CASSRTGTLETQYF	TGTGCCAGCAGCCGGACCGGGACACTTGAGACCCAGTACTTC
-	TRBV6-2/TRBV6-3	-	TRBJ2-7	CAGSYETSPPWQYF	TGTGCCGGCAGTTACGAAACCTCTCCTCCATGGCAGTACTTC
-	TRBV9	-	TRBJ2-7	CASSPRDIPYEQYF	TGTGCCAGCAGCCCCCGGGACATCCCCTACGAGCAGTACTTC
-	TRBV7-9	many	TRBJ1-2	CASSLGRDYGYTF	TGTGCCAGCAGCTTGGGCAGGGACTATGGCTACACCTTC
TRBD2	TRBV7-2	few	TRBJ2-5	CASSTAIRGGQETQYF	TGTGCCAGCAGCACGGCGATTCGGGGGGGGCAAGAGACCCAGTACTTC
TRBD1	TRBV7-2	many	TRBJ2-7	CASSAQGQGFYEQYF	TGTGCCAGCAGCGCCCAGGGACAGGGGTTCTACGAGCAGTACTTC
-	TRBV10-3	many	TRBJ2-5	CAISEGTAFKETQYF	TGTGCCATCAGTGAGGGGACTGCTTTTAAAGAGACCCAGTACTTC
-	TRBV6-1	-	TRBJ1-5	CASRPRVGNQPQHF	TGTGCCAGCAGACCCAGGGTCGGCAATCAGCCCCAGCATTTT
-	TRBV3-1	-	TRBJ2-6	CASHTSGGQTGANVPTF	TGTGCCAGCCACACCTCAGGCGGGCAAACTGGGGCCAACGTCCCGACTTTC
TRBD1	TRBV5-1	-	TRBJ1-2	CASSQRPGQTHNGYTF	TGCGCCAGCAGCCAGAGACCGGGACAGACGCACAATGGCTACACCTTC
-	TRBV29-1	-	TRBJ1-2	CSVQRGQGNYGYTF	TGCAGCGTGCAACGGGGGCAGGGTAACTATGGCTACACCTTC
-	TRBV7-2	-	TRBJ2-7	CANSLVPLDVGGQYF	TGTGCCAACAGCTTAGTTCCCCTAGATGTAGGCGGGCAGTACTTC
-	TRBV28	few	TRBJ1-5	CASSLKGQASNQPQHF	TGTGCCAGCAGTTTAAAAGGGCAGGCCAGCAATCAGCCCCAGCATTTT
-	TRBV20-1	-	TRBJ2-3	CSAPGKGNTDTQYF	TGCAGTGCCCCCGGGAAGGGTAACACAGATACGCAGTATTTT
TRBD2	TRBV28	few	TRBJ2-4	CASSKGAGANENIQYF	TGTGCCAGCAGTAAAGGAGCGGGGGCAAATGAAAACATTCAGTACTTC